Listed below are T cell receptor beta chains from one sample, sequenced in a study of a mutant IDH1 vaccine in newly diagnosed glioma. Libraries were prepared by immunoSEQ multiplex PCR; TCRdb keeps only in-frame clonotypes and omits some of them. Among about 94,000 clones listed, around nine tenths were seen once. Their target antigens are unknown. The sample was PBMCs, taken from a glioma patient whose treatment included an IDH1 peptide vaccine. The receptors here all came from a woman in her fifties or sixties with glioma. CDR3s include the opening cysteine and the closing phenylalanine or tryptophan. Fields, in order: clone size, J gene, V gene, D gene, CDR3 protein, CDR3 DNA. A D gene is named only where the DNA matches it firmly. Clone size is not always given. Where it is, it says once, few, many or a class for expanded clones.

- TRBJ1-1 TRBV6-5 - CASSHEMNTEAFF TGTGCCAGCAGTCACGAAATGAACACTGAAGCTTTCTTT
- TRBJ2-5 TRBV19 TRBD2 CASSPAGSSAQYF TGTGCCAGTAGTCCAGCGGGATCTTCGGCCCAGTACTTC
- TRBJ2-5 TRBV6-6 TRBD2 CASSSPPAGDPEQYF TGTGCCAGCAGCTCCCCCCCAGCGGGAGATCCAGAGCAGTACTTC
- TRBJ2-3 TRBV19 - CASSDRRGPDTQYF TGTGCCAGTAGTGACCGCCGAGGGCCAGATACGCAGTATTTT
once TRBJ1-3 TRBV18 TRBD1 CASSPDRRSGNTIYF TGTGCCAGCTCACCGGACAGGCGCTCTGGAAACACCATATATTTT
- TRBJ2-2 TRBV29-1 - CSVGGGGELFF TGCAGCGTTGGGGGCGGCGGGGAGCTGTTTTTT
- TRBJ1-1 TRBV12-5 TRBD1 CASGPDRGHAPNTEAFF TGTGCTAGTGGCCCAGACAGGGGGCACGCTCCGAACACTGAAGCTTTCTTT
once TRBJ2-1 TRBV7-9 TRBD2 CASSTPTSGYYNEQFF TGTGCCAGCAGCACCCCGACTAGCGGATACTACAATGAGCAGTTCTTC
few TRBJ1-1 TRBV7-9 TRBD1 CASSLLQGMGTEAFF TGTGCCAGCAGCCTCCTACAGGGGATGGGGACTGAAGCTTTCTTT
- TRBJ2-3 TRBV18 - CASSPGSTDTQYF TGTGCCAGCTCACCCGGGTCCACAGATACGCAGTATTTT
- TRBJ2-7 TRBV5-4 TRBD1 CASSTPGQGSYEQYF TGTGCCAGCAGCACCCCCGGACAGGGTTCCTACGAGCAGTACTTC
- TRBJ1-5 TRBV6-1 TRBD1 CATLLTGIGQPQHF TGTGCCACCCTCCTGACAGGGATAGGGCAGCCCCAGCATTTT
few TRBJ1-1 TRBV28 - CASSIPGGPGAFF TGTGCCAGCAGTATCCCGGGCGGCCCCGGAGCTTTCTTT
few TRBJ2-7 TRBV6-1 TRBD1 CASSLRGTGPYEQYF TGTGCCAGCAGCCTCCGCGGGACAGGCCCCTACGAGCAGTACTTC
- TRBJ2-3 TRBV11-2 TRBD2 CASSWRLAGVPDTQYF TGTGCCAGCAGCTGGAGACTAGCGGGAGTCCCAGATACGCAGTATTTT
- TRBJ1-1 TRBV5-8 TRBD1 CASKSGGAKYTEAFF TGTGCCAGCAAGTCAGGGGGCGCAAAGTACACTGAAGCTTTCTTT
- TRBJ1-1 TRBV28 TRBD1 CASSSQGRGTEAFF TGTGCCAGCAGTTCACAGGGGCGCGGCACTGAAGCTTTCTTT
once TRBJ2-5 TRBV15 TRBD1 CATSIGQGAEETQYF TGTGCCACCAGCATAGGGCAGGGGGCCGAGGAGACCCAGTACTTC
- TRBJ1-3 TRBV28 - CASTSIAYPTGNTIYF TGTGCCAGCACCTCTATAGCCTATCCGACTGGAAACACCATATATTTT
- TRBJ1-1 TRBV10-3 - CAISENTEAFF TGTGCCATCAGTGAGAACACTGAAGCTTTCTTT
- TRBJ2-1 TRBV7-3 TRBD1 CASSLQGNEQFF TGTGCCAGCAGTCTACAGGGGAATGAGCAGTTCTTC
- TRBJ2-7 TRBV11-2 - CASSLGPGSYEQYF TGTGCCAGCAGCTTAGGCCCGGGGTCCTACGAGCAGTACTTC
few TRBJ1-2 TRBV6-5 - CASSYSAGRTYGYTF TGTGCCAGCAGTTACTCGGCGGGACGGACATATGGCTACACCTTC
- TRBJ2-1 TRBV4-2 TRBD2 CASSRGGSTRWDEQFF TGTGCCAGCAGCCGCGGGGGGTCCACCAGGTGGGATGAGCAGTTCTTC
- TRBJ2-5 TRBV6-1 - CASTERQGGRETQYF TGTGCCAGCACCGAACGACAGGGAGGACGAGAGACCCAGTACTTC
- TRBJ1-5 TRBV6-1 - CASSITSNQPQHF TGTGCCAGCAGTATTACTAGCAATCAGCCCCAGCATTTT
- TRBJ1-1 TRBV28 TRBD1 CASSLRGHMNTEAFF TGTGCCAGCAGTTTAAGGGGGCATATGAACACTGAAGCTTTCTTT
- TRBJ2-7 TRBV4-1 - CASSQAEQGYEQYF TGCGCCAGCAGCCAAGCCGAACAGGGCTACGAGCAGTACTTC
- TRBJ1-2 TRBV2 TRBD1 CASSDRGNYGYTF TGTGCCAGCAGCGACAGGGGTAACTATGGCTACACCTTC
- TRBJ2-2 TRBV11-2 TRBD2 CASQKTSGSFTGELFF TGTGCCAGTCAAAAGACTAGCGGGAGCTTCACCGGGGAGCTGTTTTTT
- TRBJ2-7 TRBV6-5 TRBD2 CASKIGTSGTYEQYF TGTGCCAGCAAAATCGGGACTAGCGGGACCTACGAGCAGTACTTC
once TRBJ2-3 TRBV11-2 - CASSFGTWNRPADTQYF TGTGCCAGCAGCTTTGGGACCTGGAATAGGCCCGCAGATACGCAGTATTTT
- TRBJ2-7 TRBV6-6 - CASSTRPGRSDYEQYF TGTGCCAGCTCTACTAGGCCGGGAAGGAGTGACTACGAGCAGTACTTC